The 21 T cell receptor beta chains below come from one sample, sequenced in a study of blood T cell repertoires in COVID-19. TCRdb's copy holds only in-frame clones and misses some; the assay was immunoSEQ multiplex PCR. The table includes roughly 120,000 clones, approximately 82% detected once. Sequencing was carried out using peripheral blood. These receptors originate from a woman of 80 years or more with acute or convalescent COVID-19.

This clone was counted at least ten times. The chain is built from TRBV6-5 and TRBJ1-5; D is undetermined. This CDR3 is 14 amino acids long. The ends were cut back, 4 bases at V and 6 bases at J, with 13 bases in the middle. Germline V gene lookup returns CDR1 MNHEY and CDR2 SVGAGI. The CDR3 spells CASSSREGFQPQHF. DNA for the CDR3: TGTGCCAGCAGTTCCCGGGAGGGTTTTCAGCCCCAGCATTTT.

V usage is TRBV6-1 and J usage is TRBJ1-5, with D perhaps TRBD1 (6 bases). Trimming took 3 bases from V and 5 from J, leaving 14 bases between them. Germline V gives CDR1 MNHNS, CDR2 SASEGT. This CDR3 contains 15 residues. CDR3 residues: CASSDQGFGDQPQHF. CDR3 sequence (DNA): TGTGCCAGCAGTGATCAGGGGTTTGGGGATCAGCCCCAGCATTTT.

The chain joins TRBV7-2 to TRBJ2-4; D is ambiguous. This CDR3 has 14 residues. Trimming removed 1 base at V and 2 bases at J, with 6 bases between. CDR1 and CDR2 (germline): SGHTA, FQGNSA. The CDR3 spells CASSLGSTKNIQYF. CDR3 DNA sequence: TGTGCCAGCAGCTTAGGGAGTACCAAAAACATTCAGTACTTC.

V usage is TRBV5-4 and J usage is TRBJ2-3, with TRBD1 as a possible D gene (6 bases). The CDR3 is made up of 13 amino acids. V was cut by 2 bases and J by 4 bases, with 8 bases left in between. CDR1 and CDR2 (germline): SGHNT, YYREEE (reference sequence). CDR3 nucleotides: TGTGCCAGCAGCTTCAGGGGCTCAGATACGCAGTATTTT. This sequence encodes CASSFRGSDTQYF.

J is TRBJ2-3 and V is TRBV5-1, with 9 nucleotides matching TRBD1. V shed 5 bases and J 6 bases; nucleotides not matched to a gene: 4. The CDR3 is made up of 13 amino acids. Germline V CDR1 and CDR2: SGHRS, YFSETQ. CDR3 protein: CASRTGGLDTQYF. CDR3 nucleotides: TGCGCCAGCAGGACAGGGGGTTTGGATACGCAGTATTTT.

The rearrangement joins TRBV19 to TRBJ2-2, with a weak D call TRBD2 (6 bases). The germline V gene encodes CDR1 LNHDA and CDR2 SQIVND (reference sequence). The CDR3 has 14 residues. V lost 3 bases, J lost 6 bases, and 11 bases lay in between. CDR3 in DNA: TGTGCCAGTAGTATCTCTTGGGGGGCCGGGGAGCTGTTTTTT. Amino acids: CASSISWGAGELFF.

This rearrangement joins TRBV18 to TRBJ1-4, with D possibly TRBD1 on 6 matching bases. V was cut by 4 bases and J by 6 bases, with 15 bases left in between. CDR1 is KGHSH and CDR2 is LQKENI in the germline V gene. The CDR3 has 15 amino acids. This CDR3 reads CASSLRDTTDEKLFF. In nucleotides, the CDR3 is TGTGCCAGCTCACTCAGGGACACCACGGATGAAAAACTGTTTTTT.

A note on this clone: The junction differs from germline at one of its ends, possibly a read error. The J gene is TRBJ1-4, the V gene TRBV7-7, with 8 bases aligning to TRBD1. This CDR3 spans 14 amino acids. The V gene's germline CDR1 is SSHAT and CDR2 FNYEAQ (reference sequence). CDR3 coding DNA: TGTGCTAGCAGCCCCGGGACAGGCAATGAAAAACTGTTTTTT. Its protein product is CASSPGTGNEKLFF.

This chain uses TRBV3-1 (or the pseudogene TRBV3-2) with TRBJ1-2; 8 bases line up with TRBD1. V gave up 1 base and J gave up 7 bases; unmatched junction bases: 14. Germline V gene lookup returns CDR1 LGHDT and CDR2 YNNKEL (reference sequence). CDR3 length: 17 amino acids. This chain's CDR3 is CASSQAGRGQGGIGYTF. Here the CDR3 DNA reads TGTGCCAGCAGCCAAGCGGGGAGAGGACAGGGAGGTATTGGCTACACCTTC.

J is TRBJ2-3 and V is TRBV19; 9 bases line up with TRBD1. V trimming: 5 bases; J trimming: 4 bases; junction bases outside the gene matches: 7. Germline V lookup: CDR1 LNHDA, CDR2 SQIVND (reference sequence). CDR3 length: 15 residues. Written as DNA, the CDR3 is TGTGCCAGTAGTGGGGGACAGGGCGGCGCAGATACGCAGTATTTT. This gives the protein CASSGGQGGADTQYF.

The rearrangement uses TRBV6-5 and TRBJ2-3; TRBD2 is a possible D gene (6 bases). V was shortened by 5 bases and J by 2 bases, with 14 bases between the two germline ends. From germline, CDR1 is MNHEY and CDR2 SVGAGI. The CDR3 is made up of 15 amino acids. CDR3 in amino acids: CASSRRGRDTDTQYF. The CDR3 nucleotides are TGTGCCAGCAGTCGGCGGGGCCGGGACACAGATACGCAGTATTTT.

The gene calls are TRBV5-1 and TRBJ2-6, with D unresolved. V dropped 2 bases and J dropped 0 bases, with 6 bases sitting between them. Per the germline V gene, CDR1 is SGHRS and CDR2 is YFSETQ. The CDR3 is 15 amino acids. This CDR3 reads CASSFPNSGANVLTF. CDR3 DNA: TGCGCCAGCAGCTTCCCTAACTCTGGGGCCAACGTCCTGACTTTC.

This clone was observed a handful of times. The genes are TRBV11-2 and TRBJ1-1; tentatively, D is TRBD1 (6 bases). V gave up 7 bases and J gave up 3 bases, with 18 bases separating them. The germline V gene has CDR1 SGHAT and CDR2 FQNNGV. The CDR3 is made up of 15 amino acids. CDR3: CASTQGRGGHTEAFF. In DNA form, the CDR3 reads TGTGCCAGCACCCAAGGCCGGGGGGGGCACACTGAAGCTTTCTTT.

This clone was counted a single time. The rearrangement uses TRBV10-1 and TRBJ1-3; no clear D gene. The germline gives CDR1 WNHNN, CDR2 SYGVQD (reference sequence). Between the trimmed V and J ends, which lost 3 bases and 2 bases, there was a span of 11 bases. CDR3 length: 15 residues. This CDR3 reads CASSEAGSPGNTIYF. The CDR3 coding sequence is TGCGCCAGCAGTGAAGCGGGGAGCCCTGGAAACACCATATATTTT.

V gene TRBV5-1 combines with J gene TRBJ2-1, with D possibly matching TRBD2 (6 bases). The CDR3 totals 18 residues. Germline values: CDR1 SGHRS, CDR2 YFSETQ. V was shortened by 3 bases and J by 1 base, with 20 bases between the two germline ends. CDR3 coding DNA: TGCGCCAGCAGCTCGGAAGACGGGAGCTCGAATTCCTACAATGAGCAGTTCTTC. This codes for CASSSEDGSSNSYNEQFF.

V is TRBV6-6 and J is TRBJ1-3, with 7 bases lining up with TRBD1. Germline V gives CDR1 MNHNY, CDR2 SVGAGI (reference sequence). CDR3 length: 14 residues. Trimming at V came to 6 bases and at J to 2 bases, leaving 4 bases not matched to a gene. CDR3 in DNA: TGTGCCAGCAGACCTACAGGGGCTGGAAACACCATATATTTT. It encodes CASRPTGAGNTIYF.

A few counts support this clone. The CDR3 protein is CASSSAPGGQYF. The CDR3 DNA follows: TGTGCCAGCAGCTCGGCCCCAGGGGGGCAGTACTTC. This chain links TRBV12-3 or TRBV12-4 with TRBJ2-7, with 7 bases identical to TRBD1. The V segment lost 6 bases and the J segment 9 bases; nucleotides outside the gene matches: 8. The CDR3 runs 12 residues.

The V and J genes are TRBV27 and TRBJ2-1; the D is unclear. The V end lost 3 bases, the J end lost 4 bases, and 16 bases lay between the germline ends. The CDR3 totals 16 residues. CDR1 is MNHEY, CDR2 SMNVEV, per germline (reference sequence). CDR3 sequence (DNA): TGTGCCAGCAGTTTTTTCTCAGGCTCCCCTTACAATGAGCAGTTCTTC. Protein product: CASSFFSGSPYNEQFF.

In its sample, this clone was seen a few times. The chain couples TRBV28 to TRBJ1-2; weak D call: TRBD1 (5 bases). Germline V gene lookup returns CDR1 MDHEN and CDR2 SYDVKM. V was clipped by 10 bases and J by 8 bases, with 14 bases between them. The CDR3 length is 11 residues. CDR3 sequence (DNA): TGTGCCACAGGGCTGGTCTCCGGCTACACCTTC. Amino acids: CATGLVSGYTF.

This clone was seen a single time. The rearrangement joins TRBV6-5 to TRBJ1-1; 7 bases line up with TRBD1. The V gene end was trimmed by 4 bases and the J gene end by 6 bases; junction bases not matched to a gene: 5. The CDR3 is 13 residues long. Germline-derived CDR1 and CDR2 are MNHEY and SVGAGI. The DNA for the CDR3 is TGTGCCAGCAGTTTGACAGGGTTAGCTGAAGCTTTCTTT. As protein: CASSLTGLAEAFF.

The CDR3 sequence is CASSRRWTGLNEKLFF. The CDR3 DNA reads TGTGCCAGTAGTAGACGATGGACAGGGCTTAATGAAAAACTGTTTTTT. The chain recombines TRBV19 with TRBJ1-4; 8 bases fit TRBD1. CDR1 is LNHDA, CDR2 SQIVND, per germline (reference sequence). This CDR3 has 16 amino acids. Trimming at V came to 4 bases and at J to 4 bases, leaving 8 bases not matched to a gene.